This T cell receptor (beta chain) was captured by sequencing in a study of T cell responses to AZD1222 COVID-19 vaccine. Points from the study as a whole: White British ancestry dominated among donors, who included more females, and clonal diversity was possibly underestimated. The reported proportion of spike-specific TCRs targeting unmutated variant regions was nearly half. Increased Spike-specific TCR breadth and depth were observed after two AZD1222 doses.

Remarks on this clone: The antigen remains unidentified.

Data came from immunoSEQ multiplex PCR; TCRdb stores just in-frame clones and leaves some out. This table holds around 140,000 clones, approximately 92% found once. V was trimmed by 1 base and J by 4 bases, leaving 8 bases between them. The germline V gene encodes CDR1 GTSNPN and CDR2 SVGIG (reference sequence). The CDR3 loop spans 13 amino acids. The rearrangement uses TRBV30 and TRBJ1-3; no clear D gene. The clonotype originates from an adult in good health. This material consisted of peripheral blood, taken on day 0 of AZD1222 vaccination. CDR3: CAWSDWSGNTIYF. In DNA form, the CDR3 reads TGTGCCTGGAGTGATTGGTCGGGAAACACCATATATTTT. The complete variable domain, with remaining parts taken from reference TRBV30 and TRBJ1-3, reads SQTIHQWPATLVQPVGSPLSLECTVEGTSNPNLYWYRQAAGRGLQLLFYSVGIGQISSEVPQNLSASRPQDRQFILSSKKLLLSDSGFYLCAWSDWSGNTIYFGEGSWLTVV.